The 4 T cell receptor beta chains listed next were all sequenced from one sample in a study of OX40 agonist ivuxolimab in advanced cancers. Sequencing was performed with immunoSEQ multiplex PCR; in TCRdb, only in-frame clones are kept and a portion is missing. Altogether about 150,000 clones are present, approximately 94% being singletons, with the ten largest covering approximately 0.32%. Sample: CD4+ or CD8+ T cells sorted from blood, taken in a trial of the OX40 agonist ivuxolimab. All receptors derive from an adult with an advanced solid tumor such as melanoma, head and neck, liver or kidney cancer.

This clone was observed a single time. The gene calls are TRBV7-2 and TRBJ2-3; D is ambiguous. From germline, CDR1 is SGHTA and CDR2 FQGNSA. The germline V and J ends were trimmed by 3 bases and 4 bases, with 11 bases remaining between them. This CDR3 is 14 amino acids long. DNA for the CDR3: TGTGCCAGCAGCTTGGGCGAGCCCCCAGATACGCAGTATTTT. This codes for CASSLGEPPDTQYF.

This chain connects TRBV7-2 to TRBJ2-7; the match to TRBD2 covers 9 bases. The CDR3 extends over 14 amino acids. Per germline, CDR1 SGHTA and CDR2 FQGNSA. Trimming cost V 1 base and J 9 bases; bases outside gene matches: 7. The chain's CDR3 is CASSLETLAGSQYF. The CDR3 nucleotides are TGTGCCAGCAGCTTAGAAACGCTAGCGGGGTCGCAGTACTTC.

V usage is TRBV5-5 and J usage is TRBJ2-7; 10 bases line up with TRBD1. Trimming cost V 5 bases and J 4 bases; bases outside gene matches: 15. The CDR3 has 17 residues. Per the germline V gene, CDR1 is SGHKS and CDR2 is YYEKEE (reference sequence). This chain's CDR3 is CASRREPGTGAPYEQYF. DNA of the CDR3: TGTGCCAGCAGGAGAGAACCCGGGACAGGGGCCCCTTACGAGCAGTACTTC.

This clone occurred a few times. The chain combines TRBV6-5 with TRBJ1-2; D gene ambiguous. This CDR3 spans 13 amino acids. Trimming took off 5 bases at V and 6 bases at J, with 13 bases between the two ends. CDR1 MNHEY and CDR2 SVGAGI come from the germline V gene. The CDR3 region has the DNA TGTGCCAGCAGTCGCGGACGGAGCGATGGCTACACCTTC. It specifies CASSRGRSDGYTF.